This TCR beta chain was sequenced during a study of T-cell memory formation after mild COVID-19. Study in general: Each donor largely had its own TCR clusters.

This clonotype has only a few counts. Trimming took 5 bases from V and 0 from J, leaving 8 bases between them. Germline V gives CDR1 DFQATT, CDR2 SNEGSKA (reference sequence). The CDR3 totals 12 residues. Via MiXCR, TCRdb re-called the 5' RACE reads, giving one row per CDR3 protein. The sample lists about 200,000 distinct CDR3 sequences, 9.5% to 10% seen once, with 3% to 4% in the top ten. This receptor was taken from a man between 18 and 29 years old who had mild COVID-19 (a few samples of this study predate the infection). Cell type and time point are not known. V usage is TRBV20-1 and J usage is TRBJ2-7, with no clear D. Material: PBMCs or a T cell subset sorted from them (not recorded which). CDR3 amino acids: CSAPLSSYEQYF. CDR3 nucleotide sequence: TGCAGTGCTCCACTTAGCTCCTACGAGCAGTACTTC.